This paragraph reports one T cell receptor (beta chain). Only a few counts were recorded for this clonotype. Which antigen it targets is not known. A much more abundant neighbour one base away suggests this may be a read error. Sequences MNHEY (CDR1) and SMNVEV (CDR2) are obtained from the germline V gene (reference sequence). V loses 6 bases, J loses 3 bases, and the germline ends lie 11 bases apart. CDR3 length: 14 amino acids, cysteine to phenylalanine. The sequence is cut down to CDR3 DNA, 42 bases in frame from base 1. Library construction relied on PCR. TCRdb shows the sequencer as Illumina HiSeq 4000. Preparation of bulk TCR libraries followed a previously described approach, with the TCR primers listed in Table S5. The Qiagen AllPrep DNA/RNA kit was used to purify total RNA. Before any analysis, reads coming from multiple sequencing runs of the same library were combined into one pool. Processing in the source paper ran as follows. Reads were retained only if an exact TCR constant sequence was present, and the retained reads were trimmed to 150 nt and grouped according to their 12-nt molecular barcodes. Within each barcode group, reads were sub-clustered at a 15% Levenshtein threshold, and quality-weighted consensus sequences were built per RNA molecule. Non-functional sequences were removed, as were lower-count sequences one edit away from another. Based on fitting two negative binomial distributions, any barcode sub-cluster with under 20% of the maximum read count was discarded. TCRdb applied fastp at Q25 and MiXCR to the public reads, then kept only in-frame beta chains. Rows with one shared CDR3 protein collapse into an entry with the most common genes and DNA. The V and J calls shown here were made by TCRdb, not taken from the authors' results. Across this sample there are about 65,000 distinct CDR3 sequences, with about 17% seen only once. The top ten constitute approximately 1.5% of the sample.

The data belong to a study of molecular identifiers for immune sequencing clone quantification (dated by TCRdb to 2017 to 2018). In the study overall: For a replicate experiment, RNA from roughly 20,000 or 100,000 naive CD8 T cells was divided into five aliquots, and four of the five aliquots were sequenced. This methods study benchmarked molecular-identifier clustering-based TCR repertoire sequencing (MIDCIRS) and TCR RNA copy counting, using CD8 T cells to do so.

Libraries of naive CD8 T cells were generated from around 20,000 to 990,000 sorted cells, with 10%, 30% or 50% of the purified RNA used. Naive CD8 T cells were FACS-sorted as CD8+CD4-CCR7+CD45RA+ on a BD FACSAria II into RLT Plus buffer. To test detection sensitivity, Jurkat RNA equivalent to more than 9 TCR copies was spiked into samples of about 17,000-1,100,000 naive CD8 T cells. CD8 T cells were enriched with RosetteSep CD8+ T Cell Enrichment Cocktail and Ficoll-Paque, followed by ACK red cell lysis. Here is what the overall study found, with its caveats: In CMV-specific effector cells, over 97% of molecules were held by clones above 20 RNA copies, whereas under 1% of molecules were held by such clones in naive cells. Approximately 2.7 recovered TCR RNA copies per cell were obtained by modeling, versus roughly 9.7 by digital PCR, implying a capture efficiency of approximately 27%. The sizes of highly expanded clones could end up underestimated when identical TCR molecules share a barcode. Without barcode sub-clustering, chimeric consensus sequences inflated TCR diversity; chimeras reached as high as 47%. A single cell's worth of spiked-in Jurkat TCR RNA was reported detectable even among some 920,000 naive CD8 T cells. Naive libraries contained spiked-in Jurkat TCR RNA (10 copies' worth), which is not part of the donor repertoire.

The sequencing sample was made of naive CD8+ T cells from blood, with Jurkat cell RNA spiked in. Taken with the paper, the label for cell subset or site translates to: FACS-sorted CD8+CD4-CCR7+CD45RA+ naive T cells. The clonotype was recovered from a human donor in good health. Some libraries in this study had Jurkat cell RNA spiked in. The V gene is TRBV27 and the J gene is TRBJ2-2, with no D gene named confidently. The DNA sequence reads TGTGCCAGCAGCTGGATAAGGGACACCGGGGAGCTGTTTTTT. This translates into CASSWIRDTGELFF.